This TCR beta chain stems from a study of glioma-infiltrating T cells after dendritic cell vaccination. About the study: Patients received autologous tumor lysate-pulsed dendritic cell vaccination between about 2003 and 2012.

The time point here: after dendritic cell vaccination, including at tumor progression/relapse. Fresh-frozen tumor tissue and more than two years of survival data were available for all. Isocitrate dehydrogenase mutation was absent in all glioblastoma patients. Per the germline V gene, CDR1 is SGHTA and CDR2 is FQGNSA. V lost 6 bases, J lost 3 bases, and 3 bases stayed unmatched. The CDR3 runs 14 residues. Amplification used 60 V beta primers and 13 J beta primers. Clones were sequenced by immunoSEQ multiplex PCR, and TCRdb holds only the in-frame ones, with some missing. This sample carries tens of thousands of clones, 83% of them seen once, and the ten largest clones take 6% to 7.5%.

This receptor was taken from a human donor with glioblastoma. The chain recombines TRBV7-2 with TRBJ2-5; 11 bases fit TRBD1. The specimen comprised blood, sampled after dendritic cell vaccination. This CDR3 is CASSWDRGEETQYF. CDR3 nucleotide sequence: TGTGCCAGCAGTTGGGACAGGGGGGAAGAGACCCAGTACTTC. Drawing the rest from reference TRBV7-2 and TRBJ2-5, the complete variable domain is GAGVSQSPSNKVTEKGKDVELRCDPISGHTALYWYRQSLGQGLEFLIYFQGNSAPDKSGLPSDRFSAERTGGSVSTLTIQRTQQEDSAVYLCASSWDRGEETQYFGPGTRLLVL.